The 8 T cell receptor beta chains in this list originate from one sample, sequenced in a study of OX40 agonist ivuxolimab in advanced cancers. The data were produced by immunoSEQ multiplex PCR, yet TCRdb's version contains in-frame clones alone and is incomplete. The sample has some 81,000 clones, about 83% seen once. The source was CD4+ or CD8+ T cells sorted from blood, collected in a trial of the OX40 agonist ivuxolimab. These TCRs come from an adult with an advanced solid tumor such as melanoma, head and neck, liver or kidney cancer.

V gene TRBV2 combines with J gene TRBJ2-1, with TRBD2 matching 10 bases. The CDR3 contains 15 residues. J was trimmed by 5 bases and V by 6 bases; bases with no gene match: 7. Germline loops: CDR1 SNHLY, CDR2 FYNNEI. CDR3 protein: CASRALAGLHNEQFF. The CDR3 DNA sequence: TGTGCCAGCAGAGCACTAGCGGGATTGCACAATGAGCAGTTCTTC.

The chain combines TRBV28 with TRBJ2-1; 7 nucleotides align to TRBD2. With V trimmed by 4 bases and J by 3 bases, 9 bases remained unmatched. Germline assignment: CDR1 MDHEN and CDR2 SYDVKM. CDR3 length: 16 amino acids. Written as DNA, the CDR3 is TGTGCCAGCAGTTCCATCTCGGGCGGGGGCTACAATGAGCAGTTCTTC. Translating it yields CASSSISGGGYNEQFF.

This rearrangement joins TRBV11-2 to TRBJ1-1, with D hard to call. The V gene's germline CDR1 is SGHAT and CDR2 FQNNGV. With 0 bases removed from V and 10 bases from J, the gap between germline ends came to 12 bases. CDR3 size: 13 residues. The CDR3 loop reads CASSLDRARRAFF. The DNA for the CDR3 is TGTGCCAGCAGCTTAGATCGGGCAAGACGAGCTTTCTTT.

The V and J genes are TRBV7-9 and TRBJ1-3; 9 bases match TRBD1. The CDR3 covers 18 residues. Germline V gene sequence: CDR1 SEHNR, CDR2 FQNEAQ (reference sequence). With V trimmed by 5 bases and J by 0 bases, 11 bases remained unmatched. Here the CDR3 DNA reads TGTGCCAGCAGCCCCGGGACAGGGAACTCCCACTCTGGAAACACCATATATTTT. Protein sequence: CASSPGTGNSHSGNTIYF.

CDR3 sequence reads: CASSSQGVSNQPQHF. The CDR3 DNA follows: TGTGCCAGCAGCTCACAGGGGGTGAGCAATCAGCCCCAGCATTTT. The chain couples TRBV7-2 to TRBJ1-5; 8 bases line up with TRBD1. The CDR3 sequence is 15 residues long. Germline CDR1 and CDR2: SGHTA and FQGNSA. Losses at the gene ends were 4 bases for V and 1 base for J; bases not matched to a gene: 3.

V is TRBV7-2 and J is TRBJ2-5, with a weak D call TRBD2 (5 bases). Germline-derived CDR1 and CDR2 are SGHTA and FQGNSA. The CDR3 is 15 residues long. V was shortened by 1 base and J by 1 base, with 10 bases between the two germline ends. Here the CDR3 reads CASSLDGGPQETQYF. Written as DNA, the CDR3 is TGTGCCAGCAGCTTAGATGGCGGGCCCCAAGAGACCCAGTACTTC.

The DNA for the CDR3 is TGTGCCAGCAGCTTGGAGTTAGCGTATAATTCACCCCTCCACTTT. Translation gives CASSLELAYNSPLHF. The genes are TRBV5-6 and TRBJ1-6; D gene ambiguous. V was clipped by 0 bases and J by 4 bases, with 8 bases between them. This CDR3 region has 15 residues. Germline V gene data show CDR1 as SGHDT and CDR2 as YYEEEE.

V gene TRBV7-9 combines with J gene TRBJ2-1, with D unclear. The CDR3 consists of 17 residues. The V end lost 5 bases, the J end lost 5 bases, and 22 bases lay between the germline ends. Germline V gene lookup returns CDR1 SEHNR and CDR2 FQNEAQ (reference sequence). The CDR3 loop reads CASSPPPRFTNHNEQFF. In DNA, the CDR3 is TGTGCCAGCAGCCCCCCCCCACGCTTTACTAATCACAATGAGCAGTTCTTC. Based on the CDR3 plus reference TRBV7-9 and TRBJ2-1, the full variable domain is DTGVSQNPRHKITKRGQNVTFRCDPISEHNRLYWYRQTLGQGPEFLTYFQNEAQLEKSRLLSDRFSAERPKGSFSTLEIQRTEQGDSAMYLCASSPPPRFTNHNEQFFGPGTRLTVL.